The T cell receptor (beta chain) under discussion was sequenced for a study of blood T cell repertoires in COVID-19. Whole-study context: Samples taken during acute and convalescent COVID-19 were collected in the United States, Italy and Spain. PBMCs, B-cell-depleted T cells, or T cells were the source of the cDNA or gDNA that made up the material.

This clone was counted between two and nine times. The germline V and J ends were trimmed by 3 bases and 7 bases, with 16 bases remaining between them. This CDR3 region has 15 residues. CDR1 MGHRA and CDR2 YSYEKL come from the germline V gene. Source study methods: For nucleated cells, counts were estimated from reference gene primer amplification. Sequencing was performed with immunoSEQ multiplex PCR; in TCRdb, only in-frame clones are kept and a portion is missing. That table is the source of V, J and clone size, and D and trimming were worked out from the DNA. Of around 15,000 clones listed, roughly 80% were seen once; the top ten hold roughly 10%.

The sample consisted of peripheral blood. This TCR came from a human donor in a cohort sampled during active COVID-19. The J gene is TRBJ1-3, the V gene TRBV4-1; a weak D match, TRBD1 (6 bases). CDR3 DNA sequence: TGCGCCAGCAGCCAGACGGGGGGCACGGGGAACACCATATATTTT. Amino acids: CASSQTGGTGNTIYF.